This note documents a single T cell receptor beta chain sequence. Its antigen is currently not known. Base qualities were left out, and no much larger clone turns up one base away. Donors were about 36 systemically healthy Caucasian individuals from Russia aged roughly 6 to 95 years. Approximately 11 milliliters of peripheral blood were drawn from each donor into EDTA-treated Vacutainer tubes. Ficoll-Paque density-gradient centrifugation was used to isolate PBMCs, with at least 6.5 million per sample. Trizol reagent was used to extract total RNA from PBMCs, with at least 6 micrograms per sample. For every donor, flow cytometry on a PBMC aliquot measured the percentage of naive CD45RAhigh/CD27high T cells. CDR1 and CDR2 were assigned from the germline V gene as SGHTA and FQGNSA. V loses 4 bases of germline sequence and J loses 6 bases, and the interval between the two ends is 13 bases. Its CDR3 holds 14 amino acids, cysteine through phenylalanine. Solely the CDR3 DNA is kept, with 42 bases framed from the first base.

The data originate from a study of blood T cells in healthy people across ages (dated by TCRdb to 2015 to 2017). With respect to the entire study: In model experiments, template switching captured about one uniquely barcoded TCR beta cDNA molecule for every two T cells. Age-related changes in TCR beta repertoire diversity were measured in the study by deep sequencing normalized with unique cDNA molecular identifiers. The donors were split into four age groups: young (average around 16 years), middle-aged (39), aged (roughly 65) and long-lived (under 85). Donors of different ages were randomly distributed across sequencing lanes to avoid experimental bias. For two donors (one aged 18 to 29 and one aged 80 or older), the study analyzed two additional independent replicas of 1 million unique cDNA reads from the same blood draw. Points the paper makes about the study in general: Because profiling used bulk unsorted PBMCs, naive and antigen-experienced compartments could not be compared conclusively. Estimates of total diversity from one million sequenced T cells were regarded as lower bounds and underestimates. The CMV infection status of donors was not known, potentially confounding age-related changes in expanded clonotypes. There was a strong correlation between observed TCR beta diversity and the percentage of naive T cells measured by flow cytometry. Compared with the aged group, the long-lived group had more naive CD4+ T cells, fewer expanded clones and increased TCR diversity, suggesting age selection. Observed TCR beta diversity per million T cells fell roughly linearly with age, and a significant reduction was already apparent by age roughly 40.

Library construction relied on 5' RACE. Sequencing was performed on an Illumina HiSeq 2500. A second roughly 6 to 11 cycle PCR used a sample-barcoded 5' primer and a J-beta primer mix. A unique molecular identifier was introduced onto each TCR beta cDNA molecule by a template-switch 5' adaptor carrying 12 random nucleotides. Each sample yielded at least 3 million CDR3-containing paired-end reads. First-strand cDNA synthesis was performed from all RNA using the Mint cDNA synthesis kit, with priming by a TRBC-specific oligonucleotide. Following uracil-DNA glycosylase treatment, a first 18-cycle PCR with universal primers M1SS and BC2_uni_R was performed on all cDNA. From the authors' description of their analysis: For normalization, 1 million high-quality reads, each with a distinct molecular identifier, were randomly selected from each sample. Reads with shared molecular identifiers were discarded instead of being binned into consensus sequences. CDR3 identification, clonotype clustering and error correction used MiTCR with a Q25 quality threshold and the strictest error-elimination algorithm. Lower-bound total TCR beta diversity was estimated with a nonparametric unseen species model using Euler transformation. The public sequencing data were trimmed at Q25 with fastp and processed into clonotypes with MiXCR by TCRdb, which kept only in-frame beta chains. Duplicate CDR3 protein sequences are folded into a single record with the most common DNA and genes. It is TCRdb's table, rather than the study itself, that gives the V and J calls and clone size. The sample table holds approximately 850,000 distinct CDR3 sequences, of which around 42% were seen once. The top ten clones comprise nearly 20% of the sample.

Specimen: blood. The chain was built from TRBV7-2 and TRBJ1-5, with TRBD1 tentatively as D gene (5 bases match). This receptor was obtained from a man aged 55 to 69 in good health. The sequenced DNA: TGTGCCAGCAGCTCCACCTCAGGGAGTCAGCCCCAGCATTTT. This is translated as CASSSTSGSQPQHF.